The clone carrying this T cell receptor beta chain was detected many times. The source of the sample is a study of human T cells and chemical hapten exposure. TCRdb passed the RACE reads through MiXCR, listing each CDR3 protein once. The profile shows about 110,000 distinct CDR3 sequences, roughly an eighth of them singletons. Specified time point: pre-sensitization, week 0. This sample's treatment: therapeutic diphenylcyclopropenone sensitization with weekly scalp DPC. The starting material was whole blood, obtained in connection with sensitization to the hapten diphenylcyclopropenone (DPC). This TCR was recovered from a woman aged 45-59 years with alopecia areata. Some clones in this sample may be carry-over from other donors' samples.

The CDR3: CASSPPGQGPEAEAFF. The CDR3, as DNA: TGTGCCAGCTCACCACCGGGACAGGGGCCAGAGGCTGAAGCTTTCTTT. This sequence joins TRBV18 and TRBJ1-1; TRBD1 agrees at 10 bases. This CDR3 region has 16 residues. The germline V gene has CDR1 KGHSH and CDR2 LQKENI. Trimming took 0 bases from V and 6 from J; bases not matched to a gene: 7. Combining the CDR3 with reference TRBV18 and TRBJ1-1 gives the whole variable domain NAGVMQNPRHLVRRRGQEARLRCSPMKGHSHVYWYRQLPEEGLKFMVYLQKENIIDESGMPKERFSAEFPKEGPSILRIQQVVRGDSAAYFCASSPPGQGPEAEAFFGQGTRLTVV.